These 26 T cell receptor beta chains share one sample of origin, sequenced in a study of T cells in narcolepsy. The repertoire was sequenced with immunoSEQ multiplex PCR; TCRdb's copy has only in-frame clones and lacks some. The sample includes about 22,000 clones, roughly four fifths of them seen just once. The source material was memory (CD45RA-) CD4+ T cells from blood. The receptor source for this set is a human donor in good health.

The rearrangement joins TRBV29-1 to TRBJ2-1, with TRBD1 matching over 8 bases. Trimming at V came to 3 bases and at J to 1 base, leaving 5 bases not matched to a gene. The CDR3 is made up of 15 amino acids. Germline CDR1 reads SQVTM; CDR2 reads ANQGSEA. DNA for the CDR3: TGCAGCGTTGACGGTACAGGGGGGTCCTACAATGAGCAGTTCTTC. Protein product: CSVDGTGGSYNEQFF.

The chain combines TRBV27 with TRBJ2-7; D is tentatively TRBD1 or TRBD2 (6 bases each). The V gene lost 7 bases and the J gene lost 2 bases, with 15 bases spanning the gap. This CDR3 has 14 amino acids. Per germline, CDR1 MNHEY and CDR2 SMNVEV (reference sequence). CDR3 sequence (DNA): TGTGCCAGCACCAAGACAGGACTACCCTACGAGCAGTACTTC. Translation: CASTKTGLPYEQYF.

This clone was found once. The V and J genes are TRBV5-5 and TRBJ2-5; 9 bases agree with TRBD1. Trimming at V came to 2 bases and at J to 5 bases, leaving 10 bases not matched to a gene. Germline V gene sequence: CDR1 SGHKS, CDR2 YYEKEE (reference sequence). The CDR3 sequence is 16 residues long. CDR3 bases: TGTGCCAGCAGCTTTAGGGACAGGGAGGTTGGGGAGACCCAGTACTTC. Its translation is CASSFRDREVGETQYF.

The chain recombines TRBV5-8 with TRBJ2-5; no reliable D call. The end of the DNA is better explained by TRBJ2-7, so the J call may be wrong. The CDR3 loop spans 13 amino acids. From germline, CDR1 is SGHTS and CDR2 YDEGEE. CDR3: CASSVLGHYEQYF. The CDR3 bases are TGTGCCAGCAGCGTATTAGGCCACTACGAGCAGTACTTC.

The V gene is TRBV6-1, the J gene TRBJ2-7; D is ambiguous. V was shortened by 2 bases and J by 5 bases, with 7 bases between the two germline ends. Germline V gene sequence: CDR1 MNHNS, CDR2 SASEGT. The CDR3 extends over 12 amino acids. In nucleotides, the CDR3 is TGTGCCAGCAGTGAAACAAGGAACGAGCAGTACTTC. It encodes CASSETRNEQYF.

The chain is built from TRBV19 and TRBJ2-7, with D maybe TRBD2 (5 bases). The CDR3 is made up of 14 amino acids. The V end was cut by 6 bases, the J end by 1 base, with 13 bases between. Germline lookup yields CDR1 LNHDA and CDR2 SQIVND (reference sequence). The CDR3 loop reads CASRRDLSSYEQYF. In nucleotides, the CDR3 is TGTGCCAGTAGGAGGGATCTTTCTTCCTACGAGCAGTACTTC.

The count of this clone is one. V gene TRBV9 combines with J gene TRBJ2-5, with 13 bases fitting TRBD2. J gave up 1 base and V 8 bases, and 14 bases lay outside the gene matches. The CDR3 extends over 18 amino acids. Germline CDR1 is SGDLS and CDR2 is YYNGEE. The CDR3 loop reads CASGGGTSGVESQETQYF. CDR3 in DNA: TGTGCCAGTGGGGGAGGGACTAGCGGGGTGGAGTCCCAAGAGACCCAGTACTTC.

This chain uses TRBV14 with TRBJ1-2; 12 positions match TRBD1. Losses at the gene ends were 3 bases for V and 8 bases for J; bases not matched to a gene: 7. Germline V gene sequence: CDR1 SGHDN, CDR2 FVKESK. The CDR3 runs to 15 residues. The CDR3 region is CASSQPGQGASGYTF. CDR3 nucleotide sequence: TGTGCCAGCAGCCAGCCGGGACAGGGGGCGTCCGGCTACACCTTC.

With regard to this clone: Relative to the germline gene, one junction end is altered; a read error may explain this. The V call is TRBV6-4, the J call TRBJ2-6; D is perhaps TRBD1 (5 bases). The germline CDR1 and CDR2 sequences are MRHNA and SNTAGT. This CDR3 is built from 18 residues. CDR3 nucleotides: TGTGCCAGCAGCCCCGACAGAATCGCGACCTCTGGAGCCAACGTCCTGACTTTC. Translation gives CASSPDRIATSGANVLTF.

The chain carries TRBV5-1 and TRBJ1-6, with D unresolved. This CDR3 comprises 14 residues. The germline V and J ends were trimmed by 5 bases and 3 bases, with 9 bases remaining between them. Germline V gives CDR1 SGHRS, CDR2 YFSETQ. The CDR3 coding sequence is TGCGCCAGCAGAGCAGGTGACTATAATTCACCCCTCCACTTT. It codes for CASRAGDYNSPLHF.

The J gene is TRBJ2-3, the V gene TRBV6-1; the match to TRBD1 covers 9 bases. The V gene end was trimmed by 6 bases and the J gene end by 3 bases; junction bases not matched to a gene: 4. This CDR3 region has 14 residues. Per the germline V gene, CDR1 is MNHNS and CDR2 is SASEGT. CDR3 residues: CASRPDRGTDTQYF. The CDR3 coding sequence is TGTGCCAGCAGACCGGACAGGGGAACAGATACGCAGTATTTT.

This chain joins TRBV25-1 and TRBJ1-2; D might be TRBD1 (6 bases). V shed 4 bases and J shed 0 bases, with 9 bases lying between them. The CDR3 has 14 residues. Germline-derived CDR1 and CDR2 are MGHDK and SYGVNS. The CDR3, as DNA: TGTGCCAGCAGTGGGGGGGCAGCTAACTATGGCTACACCTTC. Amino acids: CASSGGAANYGYTF.

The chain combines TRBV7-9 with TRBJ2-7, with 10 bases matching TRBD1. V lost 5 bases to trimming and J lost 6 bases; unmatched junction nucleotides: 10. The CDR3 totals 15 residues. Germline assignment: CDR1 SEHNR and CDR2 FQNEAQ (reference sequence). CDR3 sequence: CASSIGGQGVLEQYF. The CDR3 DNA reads TGTGCCAGCAGCATAGGAGGACAGGGGGTGCTCGAGCAGTACTTC.

The CDR3 spells CASSSLAIGETQYF. The CDR3 nucleotides read TGCGCCAGCAGTTCACTAGCGATAGGAGAGACCCAGTACTTC. V usage is TRBV10-1 and J usage is TRBJ2-5; TRBD2 matches at 7 bases. The CDR3 has 14 residues. The V segment lost 5 bases and the J segment 4 bases; nucleotides outside the gene matches: 7. Germline assignment: CDR1 WNHNN and CDR2 SYGVQD (reference sequence).

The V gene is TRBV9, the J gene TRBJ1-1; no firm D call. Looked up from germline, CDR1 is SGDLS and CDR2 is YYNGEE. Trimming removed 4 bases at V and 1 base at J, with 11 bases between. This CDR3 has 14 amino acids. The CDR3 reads CASSLTSQNTEAFF. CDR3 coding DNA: TGTGCCAGCAGCTTGACAAGCCAGAACACTGAAGCTTTCTTT.

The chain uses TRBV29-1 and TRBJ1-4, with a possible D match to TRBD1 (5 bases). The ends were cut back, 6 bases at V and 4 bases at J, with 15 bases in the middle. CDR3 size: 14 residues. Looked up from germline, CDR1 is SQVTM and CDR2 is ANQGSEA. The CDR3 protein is CSVQDGGGNEKLFF. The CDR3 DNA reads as TGCAGCGTCCAAGACGGCGGGGGTAATGAAAAACTGTTTTTT.

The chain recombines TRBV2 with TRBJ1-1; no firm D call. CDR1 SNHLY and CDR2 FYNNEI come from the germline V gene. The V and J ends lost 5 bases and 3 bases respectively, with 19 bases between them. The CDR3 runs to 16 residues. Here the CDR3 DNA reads TGTGCCAGCAGTAAGAAGGGTCGTTGGTTGGACACTGAAGCTTTCTTT. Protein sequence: CASSKKGRWLDTEAFF. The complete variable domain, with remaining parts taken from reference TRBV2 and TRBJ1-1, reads EPEVTQTPSHQVTQMGQEVILRCVPISNHLYFYWYRQILGQKVEFLVSFYNNEISEKSEIFDDQFSVERPDGSNFTLKIRSTKLEDSAMYFCASSKKGRWLDTEAFFGQGTRLTVV.

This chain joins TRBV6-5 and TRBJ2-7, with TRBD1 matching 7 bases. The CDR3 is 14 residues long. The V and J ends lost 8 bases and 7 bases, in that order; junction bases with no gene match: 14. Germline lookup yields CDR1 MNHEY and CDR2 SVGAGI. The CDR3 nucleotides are TGTGCCAGCCGAAAATCTTTGACAGGGAGAGAGCAGTACTTC. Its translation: CASRKSLTGREQYF.

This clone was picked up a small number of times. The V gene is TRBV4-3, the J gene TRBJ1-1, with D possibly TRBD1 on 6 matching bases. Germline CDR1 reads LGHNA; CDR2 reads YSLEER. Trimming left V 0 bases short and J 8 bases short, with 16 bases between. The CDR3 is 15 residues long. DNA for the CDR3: TGCGCCAGCAGCCAAGAGAGGGGGATTCGGCAGGAAGCTTTCTTT. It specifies CASSQERGIRQEAFF.

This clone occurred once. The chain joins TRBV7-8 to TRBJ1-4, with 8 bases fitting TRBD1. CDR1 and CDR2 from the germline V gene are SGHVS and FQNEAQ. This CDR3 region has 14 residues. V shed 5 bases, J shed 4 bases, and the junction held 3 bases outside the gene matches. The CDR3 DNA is TGTGCCAGCAGCAAGGGACAGGTTAATGAAAAACTGTTTTTT. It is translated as CASSKGQVNEKLFF.

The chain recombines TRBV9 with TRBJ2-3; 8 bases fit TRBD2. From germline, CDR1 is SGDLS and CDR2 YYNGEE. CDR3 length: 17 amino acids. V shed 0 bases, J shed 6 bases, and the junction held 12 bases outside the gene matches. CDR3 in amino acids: CASSVGSGGGSGDTQYF. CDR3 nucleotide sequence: TGTGCCAGCAGCGTAGGTAGTGGCGGGGGGTCAGGGGATACGCAGTATTTT.

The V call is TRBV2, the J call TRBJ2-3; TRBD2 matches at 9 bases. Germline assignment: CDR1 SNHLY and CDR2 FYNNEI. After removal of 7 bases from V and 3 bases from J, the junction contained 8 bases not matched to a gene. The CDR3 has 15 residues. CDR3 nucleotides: TGTGCCAGCATCGGTAGCGGGGGCCTTACAGATACGCAGTATTTT. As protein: CASIGSGGLTDTQYF.

DNA of the CDR3: TGTGCCAGCGCCCGAGTGGACAGCTCTGAAGCTTTCTTT. Residues: CASARVDSSEAFF. V is TRBV6-6 and J is TRBJ1-1; TRBD1 might be the D (6 bases). The CDR3 consists of 13 residues. Trimming shortened V by 8 bases and J by 6 bases, and 16 bases separated the two germline ends. Germline V lookup: CDR1 MNHNY, CDR2 SVGAGI (reference sequence).

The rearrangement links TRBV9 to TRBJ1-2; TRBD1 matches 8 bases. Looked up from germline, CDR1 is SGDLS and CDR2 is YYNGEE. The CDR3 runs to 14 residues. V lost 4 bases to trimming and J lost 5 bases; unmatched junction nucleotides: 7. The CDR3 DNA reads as TGTGCCAGCAGCACCCCAGGGGGCCTGTATGGCTACACCTTC. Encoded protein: CASSTPGGLYGYTF.

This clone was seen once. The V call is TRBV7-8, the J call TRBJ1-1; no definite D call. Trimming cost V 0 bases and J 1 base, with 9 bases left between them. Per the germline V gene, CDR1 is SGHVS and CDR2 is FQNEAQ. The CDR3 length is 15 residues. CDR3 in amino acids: CASSLARLPNTEAFF. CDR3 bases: TGTGCCAGCAGCTTAGCTCGGCTCCCGAACACTGAAGCTTTCTTT.

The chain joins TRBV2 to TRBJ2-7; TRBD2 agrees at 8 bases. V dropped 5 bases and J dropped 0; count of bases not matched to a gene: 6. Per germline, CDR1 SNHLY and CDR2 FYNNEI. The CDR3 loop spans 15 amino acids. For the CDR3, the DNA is TGTGCCAGCAGTATAGCGGGGAACCCCTCCTACGAGCAGTACTTC. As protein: CASSIAGNPSYEQYF.